These 11 T cell receptor beta chains were sequenced from one sample in a study of molecular identifiers for immune sequencing clone quantification. Each CDR3 protein gets one entry after TCRdb re-called the PCR reads with MiXCR. The sample yields about 640,000 distinct CDR3 sequences, 20% seen once. The sample was naive CD8+ T cells from blood, with Jurkat cell RNA spiked in. Stated subset: FACS-sorted CD8+CD4-CCR7+CD45RA+ naive T cells. These receptors were taken from a human donor in good health. Some libraries in this study had Jurkat cell RNA spiked in.

There are a few counts of this clonotype. V gene TRBV5-6 combines with J gene TRBJ2-7, with 10 bases fitting TRBD2. In germline, CDR1 is SGHDT, CDR2 YYEEEE. The CDR3 is made up of 13 amino acids. V shed 2 bases and J 5 bases; nucleotides not matched to a gene: 1. The CDR3 spells CASSLGLADEQYF. CDR3 in DNA: TGTGCCAGCAGCTTAGGACTAGCGGACGAGCAGTACTTC.

The V call is TRBV4-1, the J call TRBJ2-3, with D unresolved. The CDR3 is 15 residues long. Trimming removed 0 bases from V and 2 bases from J, with 9 bases in between. CDR1 is MGHRA and CDR2 is YSYEKL in the germline V gene. CDR3 bases: TGCGCCAGCAGCCAAGAAAACACCATCACAGATACGCAGTATTTT. It is translated as CASSQENTITDTQYF.

This clonotype was counted many times. The gene calls are TRBV14 and TRBJ2-5, with no clear D. The V and J ends lost 4 bases and 4 bases respectively, with 7 bases between them. Germline lookup yields CDR1 SGHDN and CDR2 FVKESK. This CDR3 region has 12 residues. The CDR3 region is CASSLTRETQYF. Here the CDR3 DNA reads TGTGCCAGCAGCCTTACGAGAGAGACCCAGTACTTC. Combining the CDR3 with reference TRBV14 and TRBJ2-5 gives the whole variable domain EAGVTQFPSHSVIEKGQTVTLRCDPISGHDNLYWYRRVMGKEIKFLLHFVKESKQDESGMPNNRFLAERTGGTYSTLKVQPAELEDSGVYFCASSLTRETQYFGPGTRLLVL.

This chain uses TRBV4-1 with TRBJ2-7; maybe TRBD1 (5 bases). Trimming removed 0 bases at V and 2 bases at J, with 8 bases between. This CDR3 is 14 amino acids long. Looked up from germline, CDR1 is MGHRA and CDR2 is YSYEKL. CDR3 DNA sequence: TGCGCCAGCAGCCAAGACGGACAAGCCTACGAGCAGTACTTC. Amino acid sequence: CASSQDGQAYEQYF.

In this sample, this clonotype turned up many times. The chain recombines TRBV10-3 with TRBJ2-7; TRBD1 or TRBD2 may be the D gene (5 bases each). V dropped 2 bases and J dropped 3 bases, with 11 bases sitting between them. CDR1 and CDR2 from the germline V gene are ENHRY and SYGVKD. The CDR3 is made up of 14 amino acids. The CDR3 nucleotides read TGTGCCATCAGTGAGAGGCAGGGAGTCTACGAGCAGTACTTC. Translated, it gives CAISERQGVYEQYF.

This clonotype appeared many times. The chain combines TRBV21-1 with TRBJ2-7. TRBV21-1 is tagged as a pseudogene. The CDR3 loop spans 13 amino acids. The CDR3 DNA sequence: TGTGCCAGCAGCAAAGTCGGAGACTACGAGCAGTACTTC. Translating gives CASSKVGDYEQYF.

The rearrangement joins TRBV4-3 to TRBJ2-7, with TRBD2 identical over 10 bases. This CDR3 comprises 15 residues. J gave up 5 bases and V 2 bases, and 6 bases lay outside the gene matches. The germline CDR1 and CDR2 sequences are LGHNA and YSLEER. CDR3 bases: TGCGCCAGCAGCCAAAGCGGGAGGGCCAGTGACGAGCAGTACTTC. This translates into CASSQSGRASDEQYF.

In this sample, this clonotype turned up many times. V gene TRBV7-2 combines with J gene TRBJ2-7; TRBD2 agrees at 10 bases. This CDR3 contains 16 residues. The germline CDR1 and CDR2 sequences are SGHTA and FQGNSA. J gave up 3 bases and V 5 bases, and 10 bases lay outside the gene matches. CDR3 amino acids: CASSPLTSGVVYEQYF. Here the CDR3 DNA reads TGTGCCAGCAGCCCTCTTACTAGCGGGGTAGTCTACGAGCAGTACTTC.

This clonotype was observed once. Being one base from a much bigger clone, this may be a read error. The V and J genes are TRBV2 and TRBJ1-1, with a possible D match to TRBD1 (5 bases). Per germline, CDR1 SNHLY and CDR2 FYNNEI. The CDR3 is 13 amino acids. CDR3 sequence (DNA): TGTGCCAGCAGTGAAGAGGGGAGGACTGAAGCTTCCTTT. Translation gives CASSEEGRTEASF.

There are many counts of this clonotype. The gene calls are TRBV25-1 and TRBJ2-1, with TRBD2 matching over 8 bases. The CDR3 has 16 amino acids. Germline trimming cut 5 bases from V and 6 bases from J; bases unmatched to any gene: 12. Germline V gene lookup returns CDR1 MGHDK and CDR2 SYGVNS. CDR3 DNA sequence: TGTGCCAGCAGTCCCCGCGCGGGAGGACCTCCCAATGAGCAGTTCTTC. Its translation: CASSPRAGGPPNEQFF.

The sample holds many counts of this clonotype. This chain connects TRBV5-4 to TRBJ2-2; the D call may be TRBD1 or TRBD2 (5 bases each). V was trimmed by 0 bases and J by 4 bases, leaving 16 bases between them. Looked up from germline, CDR1 is SGHNT and CDR2 is YYREEE (reference sequence). The CDR3 length is 17 residues. As DNA, the CDR3 is TGTGCCAGCAGCTTGGGGTTTGGGGGTATAGGCACCGGGGAGCTGTTTTTT. Encoded protein: CASSLGFGGIGTGELFF. The whole variable domain, remainder taken from reference TRBV5-4 and TRBJ2-2, is ETGVTQSPTHLIKTRGQQVTLRCSSQSGHNTVSWYQQALGQGPQFIFQYYREEENGRGNFPPRFSGLQFPNYSSELNVNALELDDSALYLCASSLGFGGIGTGELFFGEGSRLTVL.